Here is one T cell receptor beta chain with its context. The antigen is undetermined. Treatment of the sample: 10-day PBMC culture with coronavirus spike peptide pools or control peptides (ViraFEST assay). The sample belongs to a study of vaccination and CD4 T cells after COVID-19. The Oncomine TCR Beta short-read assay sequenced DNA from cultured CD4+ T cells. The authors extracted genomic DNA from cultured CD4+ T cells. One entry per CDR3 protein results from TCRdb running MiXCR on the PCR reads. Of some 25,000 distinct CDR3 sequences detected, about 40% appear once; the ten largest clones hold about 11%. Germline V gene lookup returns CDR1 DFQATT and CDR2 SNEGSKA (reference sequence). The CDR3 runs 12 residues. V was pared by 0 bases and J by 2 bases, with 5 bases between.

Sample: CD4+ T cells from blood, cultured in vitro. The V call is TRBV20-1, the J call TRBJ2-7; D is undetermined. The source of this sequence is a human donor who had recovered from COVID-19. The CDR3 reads CSARDDPYEQYF. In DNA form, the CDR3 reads TGCAGTGCTAGAGACGACCCCTACGAGCAGTACTTC.